The 9 T cell receptor beta chains below come from one sample, sequenced in a study of T cell changes during pregnancy in multiple sclerosis. TCRdb's copy holds only in-frame clones and misses some; the assay was immunoSEQ multiplex PCR. The repertoire includes tens of thousands of clones, more than 75% of them detected once, and around 0.69% sits in the top ten. The sequenced sample was CD4+ T cells from peripheral blood mononuclear cells, obtained in the second trimester of pregnancy. The source of these receptors is a female donor in good health, enrolled as a control in a pregnancy study.

This clone was seen just once. The gene calls are TRBV27 and TRBJ1-2, with a weak D call TRBD1 (5 bases). Germline V gives CDR1 MNHEY, CDR2 SMNVEV (reference sequence). CDR3 length: 16 amino acids. Between the trimmed V and J ends, which lost 5 bases and 3 bases, there was a span of 19 bases. The CDR3 sequence: CASSPRWQGRDYGYTF. DNA for the CDR3: TGTGCCAGCAGTCCCCGTTGGCAGGGCAGGGACTATGGCTACACCTTC.

J is TRBJ1-2 and V is TRBV20-1; D remains ambiguous. The CDR3 spans 10 residues. The V and J ends lost 6 bases and 8 bases respectively, with 10 bases between them. Germline V gene sequence: CDR1 DFQATT, CDR2 SNEGSKA (reference sequence). In DNA form, the CDR3 reads TGCAGTGCCATTGAGGAAGGCTACACCTTC. It yields the protein CSAIEEGYTF.

The chain links TRBV6-5 to TRBJ1-1; D is uncertain. The V gene's germline CDR1 is MNHEY and CDR2 SVGAGI. The CDR3 is made up of 11 amino acids. Trimming removed 0 bases from V and 8 bases from J, with 4 bases in between. CDR3 residues: CASSYSGEAFF. The CDR3 region has the DNA TGTGCCAGCAGTTACTCCGGGGAAGCTTTCTTT.

This clone appeared a few times. This sequence joins TRBV28 and TRBJ1-6, with TRBD1 as a possible D gene (5 bases). The CDR3 extends over 15 amino acids. Germline CDR1 MDHEN, CDR2 SYDVKM. V lost 4 bases and J lost 9, with 16 bases in between. This CDR3 is CASSSPAGGSSPLHF. The CDR3, as DNA: TGTGCCAGCAGTTCCCCCGCCGGGGGTAGTTCACCCCTCCACTTT.

The chain couples TRBV25-1 to TRBJ2-1; D gene ambiguous. Germline V gene data show CDR1 as MGHDK and CDR2 as SYGVNS. V lost 6 bases and J lost 0, with 9 bases in between. The CDR3 contains 14 residues. The CDR3, as DNA: TGTGCCAGCAGCCGAAGGAGCTCCTACAATGAGCAGTTCTTC. Translated, it gives CASSRRSSYNEQFF.

The chain uses TRBV4-1 and TRBJ1-6; D gene unclear. Germline CDR1 MGHRA, CDR2 YSYEKL. Trimming left V 0 bases short and J 2 bases short, with 8 bases between. There are 16 residues in the CDR3. CDR3 DNA: TGCGCCAGCAGCCAAGATCAGCAGGCCTATAATTCACCCCTCCACTTT. Its translation: CASSQDQQAYNSPLHF.

This chain uses TRBV4-1 with TRBJ2-5, with TRBD2 identical over 7 bases. J gave up 4 bases and V 0 bases, and 2 bases lay outside the gene matches. Germline CDR1 MGHRA, CDR2 YSYEKL. The CDR3 has 14 amino acids. The CDR3 DNA reads as TGCGCCAGCAGCCAAGACGAGCGGGGAGAGACCCAGTACTTC. Translating gives CASSQDERGETQYF.

The V and J genes are TRBV18 and TRBJ1-1; 7 bases fit TRBD1. Germline V CDR1 and CDR2: KGHSH, LQKENI. V trimming: 3 bases; J trimming: 5 bases; junction bases outside the gene matches: 6. CDR3 length: 14 residues. CDR3 bases: TGTGCCAGCTCACCGACGACAGGGAGGACTGAAGCTTTCTTT. It specifies CASSPTTGRTEAFF.

This clone is medium-sized (0.01 to 0.1%) within its sample. The chain joins TRBV4-1 to TRBJ1-4; 7 bases match TRBD1. Germline loops: CDR1 MGHRA, CDR2 YSYEKL. The CDR3 is 13 amino acids. V lost 1 base, J lost 14 bases, and 7 bases stayed unmatched. The CDR3 DNA sequence: TGCGCCAGCAGCCAAGCTACTGACAGGGATCTGTTTTTT. It specifies CASSQATDRDLFF.